A selection of T cell receptor beta chains follows, all from one sample in a study of T-cell reconstitution after alpha-beta-depleted transplantation in children. Each CDR3 protein gets one entry after TCRdb re-called the PCR reads with MiXCR. The table has around 490,000 distinct CDR3 sequences, more than 9.5% seen once; the top ten hold around 13%. This material consisted of PBMCs, mostly from graft donor cells, taken 180 days after TCRalphabeta/CD19-depleted stem cell transplant. These receptors all stem from a female patient aged 2-15 years who had a stem cell transplant for aplastic anemia, so the T cells may come from the graft donor. Each CDR3 is given with its conserved first and last residue. A D gene is named only where the DNA matches it firmly. Expanded clones are given a class, and other clones once, few, many or no size at all.

J: TRBJ2-1; D: NA; V: TRBV5-1; size: few; DNA: TGCGCCAGCAGCTGGCCGTTGTTTGAGAGCTCCTACAATGAGCAGTTCTTC; CDR3: CASSWPLFESSYNEQFF
J: TRBJ1-1; D: NA; V: TRBV6-5; size: few; DNA: TGTGCCAGCAGTTACGACAGGACTTGGGACACTGAAGCTTTCTTT; CDR3: CASSYDRTWDTEAFF
J: TRBJ2-1; D: TRBD2; V: TRBV3-1; size: NA; DNA: TGTGCCAGCAGCCAAGTTGGGACTAGCGGTAATGAGCAGTTCTTC; CDR3: CASSQVGTSGNEQFF
J: TRBJ2-7; D: TRBD2; V: TRBV20-1; size: few; DNA: TGCAGTGCACAACTAGCGTACGAGCAGTACTTC; CDR3: CSAQLAYEQYF
J: TRBJ2-7; D: NA; V: TRBV11-1; size: NA; DNA: TGTGCCAGCAGCTCAAAACGGGACCGACAGAGCTCCTACGAGCAGTACTTC; CDR3: CASSSKRDRQSSYEQYF
J: TRBJ2-5; D: NA; V: TRBV24-1; size: many; DNA: TGTGCCACCCGAATCACAGGGAATACGACCCAGTACTTC; CDR3: CATRITGNTTQYF
J: TRBJ2-5; D: TRBD2; V: TRBV14; size: NA; DNA: TGTGCCAGCAGCCAAGATCCGCTAGCGGAGCTTCACCAAGAGACCCAGTACTTC; CDR3: CASSQDPLAELHQETQYF
J: TRBJ2-5; D: TRBD1; V: TRBV6-5; size: few; DNA: TGTGCCAGCAGTTGGGACAGGGCCCAAGAGACCCAGTACTTC; CDR3: CASSWDRAQETQYF
J: TRBJ2-7; D: NA; V: TRBV28; size: NA; DNA: TGTGCCAGCAGTTTATACGGGGACGAGCAGTACTTC; CDR3: CASSLYGDEQYF
J: TRBJ2-7; D: NA; V: TRBV7-2; size: few; DNA: TGTGCCAGCAGCGCCGGACATTCCTACGAGCAGTACTTC; CDR3: CASSAGHSYEQYF
J: TRBJ1-5; D: NA; V: TRBV7-2; size: few; DNA: TGTGCCAGCAGTTTCCAGGGACATAGCAATCAGCCCCAGCATTTT; CDR3: CASSFQGHSNQPQHF
J: TRBJ2-3; D: TRBD2; V: TRBV7-9; size: NA; DNA: TGTGCCAGCACCCTGCCGCCTAGCGGGCTTCGCACAGATACGCAGTATTTT; CDR3: CASTLPPSGLRTDTQYF
J: TRBJ1-4; D: NA; V: TRBV20-1; size: NA; DNA: TGCAGTGCTAGAGATAAAGATGAAAAACTGTTTTTT; CDR3: CSARDKDEKLFF
J: TRBJ1-5; D: NA; V: TRBV15; size: few; DNA: TGTGCCACCAGCCTAAACACGGGACCCCGCAATCAGCCCCAGCATTTT; CDR3: CATSLNTGPRNQPQHF
J: TRBJ1-1; D: NA; V: TRBV6-5; size: few; DNA: TGTGCCAGCAGTTCTATCAACACTGAAGCTTTCTTT; CDR3: CASSSINTEAFF
J: TRBJ2-3; D: TRBD1; V: TRBV11-2; size: few; DNA: TGTGCCAGCAGCACTCGACAGGGTATCACAGATACGCAGTATTTT; CDR3: CASSTRQGITDTQYF
J: TRBJ2-1; D: TRBD2; V: TRBV9; size: NA; DNA: TGTGCCAGCAGCGTAGCTAGCGGGACGTACAATGAGCAGTTCTTC; CDR3: CASSVASGTYNEQFF
J: TRBJ2-2; D: TRBD1; V: TRBV5-1; size: many; DNA: TGCGCCAGCACGGGGACAGGTACTTTCCCCGGGGAGCTGTTTTTT; CDR3: CASTGTGTFPGELFF
J: TRBJ2-7; D: NA; V: TRBV7-6; size: NA; DNA: TGTGCCAGCAGCTTAGAAATCTCCAGCCGGGAGCAGTACTTC; CDR3: CASSLEISSREQYF
J: TRBJ1-1; D: NA; V: TRBV3-1; size: few; DNA: TGTGCCAGCAGCCAAGTTCACAGGGTGAACACTGAAGCTTTCTTT; CDR3: CASSQVHRVNTEAFF
J: TRBJ2-7; D: TRBD2; V: TRBV7-9; size: few; DNA: TGTGCCAGCAGCCCTAAGACTAGCTATCTCTACGAGCAGTACTTC; CDR3: CASSPKTSYLYEQYF
J: TRBJ1-1; D: NA; V: TRBV29-1; size: few; DNA: TGCAGCGTTTCCCCGGGGAGAAGGGGCACTGAAGCTTTCTTT; CDR3: CSVSPGRRGTEAFF
J: TRBJ2-5; D: NA; V: TRBV5-1; size: many; DNA: TGCGCCAGCAGCTTGATGGGGCAAGAGACCCAGTACTTC; CDR3: CASSLMGQETQYF
J: TRBJ1-2; D: TRBD1; V: TRBV29-1; size: few; DNA: TGCAGCGCGCAGGGGGCGCGATCGGAGGGCTACACCTTC; CDR3: CSAQGARSEGYTF
J: TRBJ2-1; D: NA; V: TRBV15; size: many; DNA: TGTGCCACCAGCAGCATGGAGGGAGAGCAGTTCTTC; CDR3: CATSSMEGEQFF
J: TRBJ2-7; D: NA; V: TRBV12-3/TRBV12-4; size: few; DNA: TGTGCCAGCAGTCCTAGGGCGAGTGGAGGCCACGAGCAGTACTTC; CDR3: CASSPRASGGHEQYF
J: TRBJ2-2; D: TRBD2; V: TRBV12-3/TRBV12-4; size: many; DNA: TGTGCCAGCAGTTTCCTTAGCGGGAGGGGGTCCGGGGAGCTGTTTTTT; CDR3: CASSFLSGRGSGELFF
J: TRBJ2-1; D: TRBD1; V: TRBV6-1; size: few; DNA: TGTGCCAGCAGTGAACGAGGACAGGTCCGTGAGCAGTTCTTC; CDR3: CASSERGQVREQFF
J: TRBJ2-1; D: TRBD2; V: TRBV7-3; size: NA; DNA: TGTGCCAGCAGTTCCAGGACTAGTTTGGATGAGCAGTTCTTC; CDR3: CASSSRTSLDEQFF
J: TRBJ2-7; D: NA; V: TRBV21-1; size: many; DNA: TGTGCCAGCAGCAAATTGTACGAGCAGTACTTC; CDR3: CASSKLYEQYF
J: TRBJ2-6; D: NA; V: TRBV18; size: NA; DNA: TGTGCCAGCTCACCTCCACTCGGGGGCGGGGCCAACGTCCTGACTTTC; CDR3: CASSPPLGGGANVLTF
J: TRBJ2-3; D: NA; V: TRBV7-3; size: NA; DNA: TGTGCCAGCAGCTCTCAAGATACGCAGTATTTT; CDR3: CASSSQDTQYF
J: TRBJ2-5; D: TRBD1; V: TRBV29-1; size: many; DNA: TGCAGCGTTGAAGGACAGGGCCGAGTCGCCGGGACCCAGTACTTC; CDR3: CSVEGQGRVAGTQYF
J: TRBJ2-3; D: NA; V: TRBV5-1; size: few; DNA: TGCGCCAGCAGCTACCCCCGGACCCTCTGGAGGGCAGATACGCAGTATTTT; CDR3: CASSYPRTLWRADTQYF
J: TRBJ1-1; D: NA; V: TRBV7-9; size: NA; DNA: TGTGCCAGCAGCCCGACAAGGGCCCGTCTGGAAACGTTGAGGGCTTTCTTT; CDR3: CASSPTRARLETLRAFF
J: TRBJ2-7; D: NA; V: TRBV27; size: NA; DNA: TGTGCCAGCAACCCAGGGACATCTGCCTACGAGCAGTACTTC; CDR3: CASNPGTSAYEQYF
J: TRBJ1-5; D: NA; V: TRBV6-5; size: NA; DNA: TGTGCCAGCAGTTCCTCACAGGGCCCACCGTATAGCAATCACCCCCAGCATTTT; CDR3: CASSSSQGPPYSNHPQHF
J: TRBJ2-1; D: NA; V: TRBV24-1; size: NA; DNA: TGTGCCACCAGTGATTTGAGCTCCCCAACCTACAATGAGCAGTTCTTC; CDR3: CATSDLSSPTYNEQFF
J: TRBJ2-3; D: TRBD2; V: TRBV10-3; size: NA; DNA: TGTGCCATCAGCTCGGGACTAGCGGGGGGGGATACGCAGTATTTT; CDR3: CAISSGLAGGDTQYF
J: TRBJ2-7; D: TRBD2; V: TRBV20-1; size: many; DNA: TGCAGTGCTAGTGGGGGAGGGAGCTCCTACGAGCAGTACTTC; CDR3: CSASGGGSSYEQYF
J: TRBJ2-7; D: NA; V: TRBV28; size: NA; DNA: TGTGCCAGCACAAGTGGGGCCCGCTACGAGCAGTACTTC; CDR3: CASTSGARYEQYF
J: TRBJ2-7; D: NA; V: TRBV20-1; size: NA; DNA: TGCAGTGCGCGTGGGGGGGCAGGGCAGTACTTC; CDR3: CSARGGAGQYF
J: TRBJ2-2; D: NA; V: TRBV7-2; size: many; DNA: TGTGCCAGCAGCTTCGGGGCCGGGGAGCTGTTTTTT; CDR3: CASSFGAGELFF
J: TRBJ2-7; D: NA; V: TRBV29-1; size: NA; DNA: TGCAGCGTTGAAGTCCAGGGTAGTTACGAGCAGTACTTC; CDR3: CSVEVQGSYEQYF
J: TRBJ2-6; D: TRBD2; V: TRBV7-8; size: NA; DNA: TGTGCCAGCAGCCTACTGCTGACTAGCGGAAGCTCTGGGGCCAACGTCCTGACTTTC; CDR3: CASSLLLTSGSSGANVLTF
J: TRBJ2-4; D: NA; V: TRBV6-2/TRBV6-3; size: few; DNA: TGTGCCAGCAATTTAGGAGGGGCAGCCAAAAACATTCAGTACTTC; CDR3: CASNLGGAAKNIQYF
J: TRBJ2-2; D: TRBD1; V: TRBV10-3; size: many; DNA: TGTGCCATCAGGAGACAGGGAAACACCGGGGAGCTGTTTTTT; CDR3: CAIRRQGNTGELFF